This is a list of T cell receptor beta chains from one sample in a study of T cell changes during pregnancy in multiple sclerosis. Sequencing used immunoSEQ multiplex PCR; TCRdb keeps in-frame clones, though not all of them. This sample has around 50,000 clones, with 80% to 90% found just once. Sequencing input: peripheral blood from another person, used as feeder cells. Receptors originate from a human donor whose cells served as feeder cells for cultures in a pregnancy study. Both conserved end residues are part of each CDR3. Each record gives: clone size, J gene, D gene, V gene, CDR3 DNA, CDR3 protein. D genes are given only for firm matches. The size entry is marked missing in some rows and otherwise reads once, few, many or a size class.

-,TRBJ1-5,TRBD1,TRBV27,TGTGCCAGCAGCTCAGGGACAGGGGGCAATCAGCCCCAGCATTTT,CASSSGTGGNQPQHF
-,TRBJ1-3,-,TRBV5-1,TGCGCCAGCAGCTTGGCAGGGTACGGAAACACCATATATTTT,CASSLAGYGNTIYF
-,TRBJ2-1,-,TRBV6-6,TGTGCCAGCAGTTACCAGCGGGACATTTTGAATGAGCAGTTCTTC,CASSYQRDILNEQFF
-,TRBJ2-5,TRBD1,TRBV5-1,TGCGCCAGCAGCTTGGCCGGGACAGGGTCCCAAGAGACCCAGTACTTC,CASSLAGTGSQETQYF
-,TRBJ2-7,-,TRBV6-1,TGTGCCAGCATCGGCGGGGTAGTCGAGCAGTACTTC,CASIGGVVEQYF
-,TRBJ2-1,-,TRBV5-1,TGCGCCAGCAGCTCCGCTAGTAGGGGGGCTAACTACAATGAGCAGTTCTTC,CASSSASRGANYNEQFF
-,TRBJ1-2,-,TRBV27,TGTGCCAGCAGTTTATCGCGAGCTAACTATGGCTACACCTTC,CASSLSRANYGYTF
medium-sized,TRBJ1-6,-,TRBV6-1,TGTGCCAGCAGTGAAACGCAGGAGAATTCACCCCTCCACTTT,CASSETQENSPLHF
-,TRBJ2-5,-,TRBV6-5,TGTGCCAGCAGTTACACTGGGGAGACCCAGTACTTC,CASSYTGETQYF
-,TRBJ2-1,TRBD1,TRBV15,TGTGCCACCAGAGAGGGGGCCAATGAGCAGTTCTTC,CATREGANEQFF
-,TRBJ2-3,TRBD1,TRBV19,TGTGCCAGTAGTGCCCGGGACAGGGTGGGGAACACAGATACGCAGTATTTT,CASSARDRVGNTDTQYF
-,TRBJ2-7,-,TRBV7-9,TGTGCCAGCAGCTTAGGGCCCGGGGAGCAGTACTTC,CASSLGPGEQYF
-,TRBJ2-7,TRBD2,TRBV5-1,TGCGCCAGCAGCCCTTGGACTAGCGGGGCCTACGAGCAGTACTTC,CASSPWTSGAYEQYF
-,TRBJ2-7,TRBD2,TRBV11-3,TGTGCCAGCAGCTCCGAACTAGCGGCTCACGAGCAGTACTTC,CASSSELAAHEQYF